The rows below give T cell receptor beta chains drawn from one sample of a study of cytomegalovirus exposure and HLA in healthy donors. Assay used: immunoSEQ multiplex PCR; TCRdb lists only in-frame clones, some missing. The sample has roughly 35,000 clones. The sample consisted of PBMCs. The receptors originated from a woman aged 40 to 50 in good health and CMV-seropositive. Each CDR3 is given with its conserved first and last residue. The order of the fields is D gene, J gene, V gene, CDR3 protein, CDR3 DNA. A D gene is named only where the DNA matches it firmly.

D: TRBD1
J: TRBJ2-1
V: TRBV15
CDR3: CATRQGTDNEQFF
DNA: TGTGCCACCCGACAGGGGACCGACAATGAGCAGTTCTTC

D: .
J: TRBJ1-2
V: TRBV30
CDR3: CAWKGDFGGYTF
DNA: TGTGCCTGGAAAGGAGATTTCGGAGGCTACACCTTC

D: TRBD1
J: TRBJ2-5
V: TRBV29-1
CDR3: CSVEGQGGFETQYF
DNA: TGCAGCGTGGAGGGACAGGGGGGATTTGAGACCCAGTACTTC

D: TRBD2
J: TRBJ2-5
V: TRBV4-1
CDR3: CASSHVAGVGETQYF
DNA: TGCGCCAGCAGCCACGTAGCGGGCGTGGGGGAGACCCAGTACTTC

D: TRBD2
J: TRBJ2-1
V: TRBV9
CDR3: CASSVGVAGGRGNEQFF
DNA: TGTGCCAGCAGCGTAGGGGTAGCGGGAGGGCGAGGCAATGAGCAGTTCTTC

D: .
J: TRBJ2-2
V: TRBV29-1
CDR3: CSAEVTGGELFF
DNA: TGCAGCGCTGAGGTGACAGGCGGGGAGCTGTTTTTT

D: .
J: TRBJ1-4
V: TRBV6-5
CDR3: CASGLSRAGVGKLFF
DNA: TGTGCCAGTGGACTTAGCCGGGCAGGCGTTGGAAAACTGTTTTTT

D: TRBD2
J: TRBJ2-1
V: TRBV18
CDR3: CASSPRLAGGSSYNEQFF
DNA: TGTGCCAGCTCACCCCGACTAGCGGGAGGGAGCTCCTACAATGAGCAGTTCTTC

D: TRBD1
J: TRBJ2-4
V: TRBV25-1
CDR3: CASSEGDSPPHF
DNA: TGTGCCAGCAGTGAAGGGGACAGTCCTCCACACTTC

D: TRBD1
J: TRBJ1-3
V: TRBV2
CDR3: CASGQARNTIYF
DNA: TGTGCCAGCGGACAGGCCAGAAACACCATATATTTT

D: .
J: TRBJ2-7
V: TRBV18
CDR3: CASSELQRYEQYF
DNA: TGTGCCAGCTCAGAATTACAGAGATACGAGCAGTACTTC

D: .
J: TRBJ2-1
V: TRBV19
CDR3: CASSIGGTPDNEQFF
DNA: TGTGCCAGTAGTATCGGCGGAACCCCCGACAATGAGCAGTTCTTC

D: .
J: TRBJ2-2
V: TRBV5-1
CDR3: CASSLGQNTGELFF
DNA: TGCGCCAGCAGCTTGGGTCAGAACACCGGGGAGCTGTTTTTT

D: .
J: TRBJ2-3
V: TRBV27
CDR3: CASSLRREVTDTQYF
DNA: TGTGCCAGCAGTTTAAGGAGGGAGGTCACAGATACGCAGTATTTT

D: TRBD2
J: TRBJ2-2
V: TRBV7-9
CDR3: CASSLSGRTGELFF
DNA: TGTGCCAGCAGCTTAAGCGGGAGGACCGGGGAGCTGTTTTTT

D: .
J: TRBJ2-7
V: TRBV6-1
CDR3: CASIPTPNTIVEQYF
DNA: TGTGCCAGCATCCCAACCCCGAACACAATCGTAGAGCAGTACTTC